What follows describes a single T cell receptor (beta chain). What it binds is unknown. Germline loops: CDR1 SNHLY, CDR2 FYNNEI. V trimming: 5 bases; J trimming: 5 bases; junction bases outside the gene matches: 8. This CDR3 has 15 residues. Only in-frame clones appear in the TCRdb table, and some are missing; sequencing was by immunoSEQ multiplex PCR. Among roughly 56,000 clones listed, 75% to 95% were seen once. This entry belongs to a study of cytomegalovirus exposure and HLA in healthy donors. Findings and limits, study-wide: Rarity held for most TCR sequences, but there were some public TCRs that occurred in many donors. Reportedly, cytomegalovirus status was diagnosed with high sensitivity and specificity. Testing in vitro showed a few CMV-associated chains specific for CMV antigens.

The receptor was isolated from a woman aged 25-40 years in good health and CMV-seronegative. The sample taken for sequencing was PBMCs. The chain joins TRBV2 to TRBJ2-5, with 10 bases aligning to TRBD2. The CDR3 here is CASSRSGRAGETQYF. Written as DNA, the CDR3 is TGTGCCAGCAGTAGGAGCGGGAGGGCCGGTGAGACCCAGTACTTC. Together with reference TRBV2 and TRBJ2-5, the CDR3 gives the full variable domain: EPEVTQTPSHQVTQMGQEVILRCVPISNHLYFYWYRQILGQKVEFLVSFYNNEISEKSEIFDDQFSVERPDGSNFTLKIRSTKLEDSAMYFCASSRSGRAGETQYFGPGTRLLVL.